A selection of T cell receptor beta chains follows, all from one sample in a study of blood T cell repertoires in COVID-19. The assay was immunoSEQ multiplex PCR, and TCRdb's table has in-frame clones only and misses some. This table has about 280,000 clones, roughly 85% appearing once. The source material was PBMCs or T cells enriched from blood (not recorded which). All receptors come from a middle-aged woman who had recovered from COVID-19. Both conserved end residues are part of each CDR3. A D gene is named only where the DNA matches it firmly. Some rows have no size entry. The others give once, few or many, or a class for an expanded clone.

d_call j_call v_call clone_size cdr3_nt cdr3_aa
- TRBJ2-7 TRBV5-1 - TGCGCCAGCAGCTTGGCAGGTTCCTACGAGCAGTACTTC CASSLAGSYEQYF
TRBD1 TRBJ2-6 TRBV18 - TGTGCCAGCTCACCTCAAAGGGGGCCTGGGGCCAACGTCCTGACTTTC CASSPQRGPGANVLTF
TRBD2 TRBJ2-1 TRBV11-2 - TGTGCCAGCAGCTTGTCCCTACTAGCGGGCAGAAACAATGAGCAGTTCTTC CASSLSLLAGRNNEQFF
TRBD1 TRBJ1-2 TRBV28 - TGTGCCAGCAGTTCAGCCGGGACAGGGGGCCCTTTCTATGGCTACACCTTC CASSSAGTGGPFYGYTF
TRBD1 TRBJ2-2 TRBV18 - TGTGCCAGCTCACCACCGGGGACAGGGCGCACCGGGGAGCTGTTTTTT CASSPPGTGRTGELFF
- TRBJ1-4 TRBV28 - TGTGCCAGCAGGGTCCAGGGAGGGGCAAAGGAAAAACTGTTTTTT CASRVQGGAKEKLFF
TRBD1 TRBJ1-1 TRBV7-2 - TGTGCCAGCAGCTTAGACGGGACAGGGGGAGGCACTGAAGCTTTCTTT CASSLDGTGGGTEAFF
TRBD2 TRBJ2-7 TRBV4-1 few TGCGCCAGCAGCCATGATGGACTAGCGGGAGCATACGAGCAGTACTTC CASSHDGLAGAYEQYF
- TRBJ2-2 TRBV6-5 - TGTGCCAGCAGTTACTCGTTTAGCGGGAACACCGGGGAGCTGTTTTTT CASSYSFSGNTGELFF
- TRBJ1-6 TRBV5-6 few TGTGCCAGCAGCTTTTGGAGCTCCTATAATTCACCCCTCCACTTT CASSFWSSYNSPLHF
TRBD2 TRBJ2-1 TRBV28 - TGTGCCAGCAGTTCCCAGGGACTAGCGGGAGGCCACTACAATGAGCAGTTCTTC CASSSQGLAGGHYNEQFF
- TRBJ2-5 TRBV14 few TGTGCCAGCAGCCCTGGGGCCATGACCCAGTACTTC CASSPGAMTQYF
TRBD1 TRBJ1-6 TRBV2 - TGTGCCAGCAGGGATGGGACAGGGTATTCACCCCTCCACTTT CASRDGTGYSPLHF
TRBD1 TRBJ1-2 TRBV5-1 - TGCGCCAGCAGCTGGGGGACAGGGTCCGGCTATGGCTACACCTTC CASSWGTGSGYGYTF
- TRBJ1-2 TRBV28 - TGTGCCAGCAGTGACTTACAGGGAACGGGCTACACCTTC CASSDLQGTGYTF
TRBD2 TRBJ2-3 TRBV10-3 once TGTGCCATCAGTGAGTCGATAGGGCGCGGGAGTGGTCCAGATACGCAGTATTTT CAISESIGRGSGPDTQYF
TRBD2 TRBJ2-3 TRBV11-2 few TGTGCCAGCAGCTTAGCGGGAGGGCCTGATACGCAGTATTTT CASSLAGGPDTQYF
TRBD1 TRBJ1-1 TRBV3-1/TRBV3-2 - TGTGCCAGCAGTTGGGGACAGGGGAACACTGAAGCTTTCTTT CASSWGQGNTEAFF
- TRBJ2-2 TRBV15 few TGTGCCACCAGCAGAGATCAGAACACCGGGGAGCTGTTTTTT CATSRDQNTGELFF
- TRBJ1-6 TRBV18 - TGTGCCAGCTCACCGTCGACTTTGAATTCACCCCTCCACTTT CASSPSTLNSPLHF
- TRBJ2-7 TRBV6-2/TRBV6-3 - TGTGCCAGCAGTTACTCCCGAAGCCGACAGGCCATCTCCTACGAGCAGTACTTC CASSYSRSRQAISYEQYF
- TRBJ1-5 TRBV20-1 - TGCAGTGCTAGTCAAGGGGCCGCTCAGCCCCAGCATTTT CSASQGAAQPQHF
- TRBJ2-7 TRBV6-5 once TGTGCCAGCAGGGAGTACAGGGTTGGATCCTACGAGCAGTACTTC CASREYRVGSYEQYF
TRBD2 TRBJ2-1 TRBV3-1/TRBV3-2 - TGTGCCAGCAGCCAAGGTGGACTAGCGGGAGCCCAGTTCTTC CASSQGGLAGAQFF
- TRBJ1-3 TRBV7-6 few TGTGCCAGCAGCTTTGGGCCAGAACCCAGAAACACCATATATTTT CASSFGPEPRNTIYF
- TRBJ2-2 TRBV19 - TGTGCCAGTAGGAGACAGGGATGGACCGGGGGGCTGTTTTTT CASRRQGWTGGLFF
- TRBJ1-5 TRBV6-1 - TGTGCCAGCAGTGAAGGCGGAGGGGCACAGCCCCAGCATTTT CASSEGGGAQPQHF
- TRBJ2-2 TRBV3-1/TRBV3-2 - TGTGCCAGCAGCCACAGGGTTGCCGGGGAGCTGTTTTTT CASSHRVAGELFF
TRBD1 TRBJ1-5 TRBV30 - TGTGCCTGGAGTGTGAATTGGATTTTGGGACAGGGAATTGGTCAGCCCCAGCATTTT CAWSVNWILGQGIGQPQHF
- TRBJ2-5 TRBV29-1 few TGCAGCGTTGAGTGGGCCCTACGACAGACCCAGTACTTC CSVEWALRQTQYF
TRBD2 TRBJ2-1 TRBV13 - TGTGCCAGCAGACGAACTAGCGGCAATGAGCAGTTCTTC CASRRTSGNEQFF
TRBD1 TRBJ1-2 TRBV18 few TGTGCCAGCTCAACAGGGGATGGCTACACCTTC CASSTGDGYTF
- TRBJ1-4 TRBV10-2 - TGCGCCAGCAGTGGGATCACAGCAACTAATGAAAAACTGTTTTTT CASSGITATNEKLFF
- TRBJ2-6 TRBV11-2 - TGTGCCAGCAGCCGCGCGTCGGGGGCCAACGTCCTGACTTTC CASSRASGANVLTF
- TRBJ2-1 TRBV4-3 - TGCGCCAGCAGCCCTGCTTACGGGACCTACAATGAGCAGTTCTTC CASSPAYGTYNEQFF
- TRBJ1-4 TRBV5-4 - TGTGCCAGCAGCTTGGTTGGCGGGAATGAAAAACTGTTTTTT CASSLVGGNEKLFF
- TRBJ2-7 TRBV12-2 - TGTGCAAGTCGATTAACCCGACAGAACTACGAGCAGTACTTC CASRLTRQNYEQYF
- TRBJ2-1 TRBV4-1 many TGCGCCAGCAGCCAACCCCCCAGAGGGTTCGACAATGAGCAGTTCTTC CASSQPPRGFDNEQFF
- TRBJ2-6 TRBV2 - TGTGCCAGCAGACCAACGGGAGGGGCCAACGTCCTGACTTTC CASRPTGGANVLTF
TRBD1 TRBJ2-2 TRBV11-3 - TGTGCCAGCAGCTTATACCCCCCCGACAGGGTCCCGGGGGAGCTGTTTTTT CASSLYPPDRVPGELFF